Listed here are 27 T cell receptor beta chains from one sample, sequenced in a study of blood T cell repertoires in COVID-19. Some clones are missing from TCRdb's copy, which holds only in-frame ones; the method was immunoSEQ multiplex PCR. Among under 250,000 clones, 88% were seen once, and the ten largest hold about 3.1%. The sample taken for sequencing was PBMCs or T cells enriched from blood (not recorded which). The source is a woman aged 40 to 49 who had been exposed to COVID-19.

This chain connects TRBV6-1 to TRBJ1-4; D not certain. Trimming pared 3 bases from V and 11 bases from J, leaving 10 bases between. The CDR3 runs to 12 residues. Germline values: CDR1 MNHNS, CDR2 SASEGT. The CDR3 region is CASSDNGRKLFF. CDR3 sequence (DNA): TGTGCCAGCAGTGACAACGGGAGGAAACTGTTTTTT.

As concerns this clone: A junction boundary mismatches the germline segment, possibly from a read error. V usage is TRBV5-1 and J usage is TRBJ1-2; TRBD1 is a possible D gene (5 bases). CDR3 size: 15 residues. CDR1 and CDR2 from the germline V gene are SGHRS and YFSETQ. For the CDR3, the DNA is TGTGCCAGCAGCTCGGCTGCGGGGGTCTCCTATGGCTACACCTTC. Encoded protein: CASSSAAGVSYGYTF.

The chain joins TRBV11-3 to TRBJ1-1; D ambiguous. The CDR3 length is 13 residues. V dropped 1 base and J dropped 1 base, with 4 bases sitting between them. From germline, CDR1 is SGHNT and CDR2 YENEEA. CDR3 nucleotide sequence: TGTGCCAGCAGCTTAGCTAGGAACACTGAAGCTTTCTTT. Its protein product is CASSLARNTEAFF.

V gene TRBV4-2 combines with J gene TRBJ1-2, with 12 bases matching TRBD1. This CDR3 spans 15 amino acids. V lost 0 bases, J lost 8 bases, and 4 bases stayed unmatched. Germline CDR1 and CDR2: LGHNA and YNFKEQ. The CDR3 sequence is CASSQDQGTGGGYTF. CDR3 nucleotide sequence: TGTGCCAGCAGCCAAGATCAAGGGACAGGGGGCGGCTACACCTTC.

The chain joins TRBV2 to TRBJ2-6; possibly TRBD2 for D (6 bases). This CDR3 region has 14 residues. The V end lost 11 bases, the J end lost 4 bases, and 15 bases lay between the germline ends. Germline lookup yields CDR1 SNHLY and CDR2 FYNNEI. DNA for the CDR3: TGTGCCCTCATGGGGGGATGGGGGGCCAACGTCCTGACTTTC. Its translation is CALMGGWGANVLTF.

This clone came up once. V is TRBV20-1 and J is TRBJ1-2; 9 nucleotides agree with TRBD1. Germline lookup yields CDR1 DFQATT and CDR2 SNEGSKA (reference sequence). The CDR3 sequence is 11 residues long. J was trimmed by 8 bases and V by 6 bases; bases with no gene match: 4. Here the CDR3 reads CSARTGEGYTF. As DNA, the CDR3 is TGCAGTGCGCGGACAGGGGAAGGCTACACCTTC.

The rearrangement uses TRBV9 and TRBJ2-5; 7 bases are shared with TRBD1. Losses at the gene ends were 3 bases for V and 4 bases for J; bases not matched to a gene: 9. Looked up from germline, CDR1 is SGDLS and CDR2 is YYNGEE. The CDR3 extends over 15 amino acids. The CDR3: CASSATGTEAETQYF. Written as DNA, the CDR3 is TGTGCCAGCAGCGCAACCGGGACAGAGGCAGAGACCCAGTACTTC.

V usage is TRBV13 and J usage is TRBJ1-5; 9 bases fit TRBD1. Losses at the gene ends were 3 bases for V and 3 bases for J; bases not matched to a gene: 3. CDR3 size: 15 residues. Germline V lookup: CDR1 PRHDT, CDR2 FYEKMQ (reference sequence). The chain's CDR3 is CASSLGQGINQPQHF. CDR3 in DNA: TGTGCCAGCAGCTTGGGACAGGGTATCAATCAGCCCCAGCATTTT.

This clone was counted once. V is TRBV11-3 and J is TRBJ2-5; 7 bases map to TRBD1. This CDR3 comprises 14 residues. Germline CDR1 is SGHNT and CDR2 is YENEEA. Trimming took 6 bases from V and 3 from J; bases not matched to a gene: 7. The CDR3 protein is CASRAGTAEETQYF. The DNA for the CDR3 is TGTGCCAGCAGGGCCGGGACAGCCGAAGAGACCCAGTACTTC.

The rearrangement links TRBV27 to TRBJ1-2, with TRBD1 as a possible D gene (5 bases). From germline, CDR1 is MNHEY and CDR2 SMNVEV (reference sequence). The CDR3 is 12 residues long. Trimming left V 11 bases short and J 7 bases short, with 17 bases between. The CDR3 nucleotides read TGTGCCGGCTCTCAAAGGGACTGTGGCTACACCTTC. Translating it yields CAGSQRDCGYTF.

The chain uses TRBV2 and TRBJ1-2; D call uncertain. Trimming removed 8 bases at V and 8 bases at J, with 18 bases between. This CDR3 contains 13 residues. Germline-derived CDR1 and CDR2 are SNHLY and FYNNEI. CDR3 loop: CASRSWVEEGYTF. In DNA, the CDR3 is TGTGCCAGCCGTAGCTGGGTCGAGGAAGGCTACACCTTC.

The V call is TRBV5-4, the J call TRBJ2-3, with TRBD2 matching over 8 bases. This CDR3 spans 15 amino acids. J was trimmed by 4 bases and V by 4 bases; bases with no gene match: 8. Germline V gene sequence: CDR1 SGHNT, CDR2 YYREEE (reference sequence). The CDR3 region has the DNA TGTGCCAGCAGCGGAGCGGGAGCGGTTGCAGATACGCAGTATTTT. Translation: CASSGAGAVADTQYF.

This clone was seen more than once but under ten times. This rearrangement joins TRBV2 to TRBJ1-1; weak D call: TRBD1 (5 bases). This CDR3 region has 15 residues. Per germline, CDR1 SNHLY and CDR2 FYNNEI. V shed 2 bases and J shed 4 bases, with 14 bases lying between them. The CDR3 here is CASSERLQGGTEAFF. The CDR3 DNA reads as TGTGCCAGCAGTGAACGGTTGCAGGGTGGCACTGAAGCTTTCTTT.

This rearrangement joins TRBV18 to TRBJ2-2, with 7 nucleotides matching TRBD1. V dropped 0 bases and J dropped 4; count of bases not matched to a gene: 8. Germline V gives CDR1 KGHSH, CDR2 LQKENI. The CDR3 is 17 residues long. The CDR3 reads CASSPPQRGQGTGELFF. The CDR3 nucleotides are TGTGCCAGCTCACCACCCCAGAGGGGGCAGGGCACCGGGGAGCTGTTTTTT. Full variable domain (missing parts from reference TRBV18 and TRBJ2-2): NAGVMQNPRHLVRRRGQEARLRCSPMKGHSHVYWYRQLPEEGLKFMVYLQKENIIDESGMPKERFSAEFPKEGPSILRIQQVVRGDSAAYFCASSPPQRGQGTGELFFGEGSRLTVL.

A word on this clone: The junction differs from germline at one of its ends, possibly a read error. The V and J genes are TRBV5-1 and TRBJ2-3, with unresolved D. CDR3 length: 13 amino acids. The germline V gene has CDR1 SGHRS and CDR2 YFSETQ. In DNA, the CDR3 is TGTGCCAGCAGCCTTCAGAGCACAGATACGCAGTATTTT. Residues: CASSLQSTDTQYF.

The chain employs TRBV11-3 and TRBJ1-1; TRBD1 aligns across 8 bases. V was clipped by 5 bases and J by 8 bases; unmatched bases: 4. This CDR3 contains 12 residues. Germline lookup yields CDR1 SGHNT and CDR2 YENEEA. The CDR3 DNA follows: TGTGCCAGCAGCGGACAGGGTATGGAAGCTTTCTTT. It is translated as CASSGQGMEAFF.

This clone was observed once. The chain joins TRBV9 to TRBJ1-2, with D possibly being TRBD1 (5 bases). CDR1 is SGDLS and CDR2 is YYNGEE in the germline V gene. Trimming removed 0 bases at V and 4 bases at J, with 16 bases between. The CDR3 has 16 amino acids. CDR3 residues: CASSVDAGGVGYGYTF. The CDR3 nucleotides read TGTGCCAGCAGCGTAGATGCTGGGGGGGTCGGCTATGGCTACACCTTC. Supplemented by reference TRBV9 and TRBJ1-2, the full variable domain reads DSGVTQTPKHLITATGQRVTLRCSPRSGDLSVYWYQQSLDQGLQFLIQYYNGEERAKGNILERFSAQQFPDLHSELNLSSLELGDSALYFCASSVDAGGVGYGYTFGSGTRLTVV.

With respect to this clone: At one end, the junction sequence differs from germline, possibly due to a read error. This sequence joins TRBV5-1 and TRBJ1-1; 9 nucleotides agree with TRBD1. The CDR3 contains 15 residues. Germline V gene data show CDR1 as SGHRS and CDR2 as YFSETQ. CDR3 protein: CASSMDRGFDSEAFF. The CDR3 coding sequence is TGTGCCAGCAGCATGGACAGGGGATTTGATTCTGAAGCTTTCTTT. The variable domain in full, completed from reference TRBV5-1 and TRBJ1-1, reads KAGVTQTPRYLIKTRGQQVTLSCSPISGHRSVSWYQQTPGQGLQFLFEYFSETQRNKGNFPGRFSGRQFSNSRSEMNVSTLELGDSALYLCASSMDRGFDSEAFFGQGTRLTVV.

This clone has only one observation. The rearrangement links TRBV5-8 to TRBJ2-5; 9 bases are a match to TRBD1. The CDR3 length is 14 residues. Germline lookup yields CDR1 SGHTS and CDR2 YDEGEE. V was clipped by 1 base and J by 12 bases; unmatched bases: 10. The CDR3 is CASSLMLRGDREYF. The CDR3 DNA reads as TGTGCCAGCAGCTTGATGTTACGAGGGGACAGGGAGTACTTC.

The V gene is TRBV19, the J gene TRBJ2-7; 10 nucleotides match TRBD1. The CDR3 has 15 residues. V shed 7 bases, J shed 3 bases, and the junction held 9 bases outside the gene matches. Germline V gene sequence: CDR1 LNHDA, CDR2 SQIVND (reference sequence). The CDR3 spells CASKGTGEFRYEQYF. The CDR3 DNA reads as TGTGCCAGTAAAGGGACAGGGGAGTTTCGCTACGAGCAGTACTTC.

This rearrangement joins TRBV7-2 to TRBJ2-1; 7 bases align to TRBD2. Trimming at V came to 5 bases and at J to 7 bases, leaving 8 bases not matched to a gene. This CDR3 contains 14 residues. Germline loops: CDR1 SGHTA, CDR2 FQGNSA. CDR3 protein: CASSPSLGGNEQFF. The CDR3 DNA is TGTGCCAGCAGCCCAAGCCTGGGGGGGAATGAGCAGTTCTTC.

The chain joins TRBV5-4 to TRBJ2-7; 8 positions agree with TRBD1. V lost 3 bases and J lost 4; bases outside the gene matches: 3. This CDR3 contains 13 residues. Germline-derived CDR1 and CDR2 are SGHNT and YYREEE (reference sequence). CDR3 sequence reads: CASSSRDRYEQYF. The CDR3, as DNA: TGTGCCAGCAGCTCACGGGACAGGTACGAGCAGTACTTC.

The chain has TRBV3-1 (or the pseudogene TRBV3-2) and TRBJ2-7; tentatively, D is TRBD1 (7 bases). V was shortened by 4 bases and J by 2 bases, with 18 bases between the two germline ends. The germline V gene has CDR1 LGHDT and CDR2 YNNKEL (reference sequence). This CDR3 region has 16 residues. The CDR3 is CASSRSQGGLTYEQYF. CDR3 nucleotides: TGTGCCAGCAGCCGGTCCCAGGGGGGCTTAACCTACGAGCAGTACTTC.

The chain recombines TRBV2 with TRBJ1-1, with D maybe TRBD1 (6 bases). With 5 bases removed from V and 1 base from J, the gap between germline ends came to 8 bases. The CDR3 totals 13 residues. From germline, CDR1 is SNHLY and CDR2 FYNNEI. Here the CDR3 reads CASSTDRNTEAFF. DNA of the CDR3: TGTGCCAGCAGTACGGACAGGAACACTGAAGCTTTCTTT. Using reference TRBV2 and TRBJ1-1 for the parts outside the CDR3, the full variable domain is EPEVTQTPSHQVTQMGQEVILRCVPISNHLYFYWYRQILGQKVEFLVSFYNNEISEKSEIFDDQFSVERPDGSNFTLKIRSTKLEDSAMYFCASSTDRNTEAFFGQGTRLTVV.

The J gene is TRBJ1-3, the V gene TRBV5-4, with D hard to call. Germline V gene sequence: CDR1 SGHNT, CDR2 YYREEE (reference sequence). V lost 3 bases and J lost 0, with 13 bases in between. This CDR3 contains 16 residues. CDR3 sequence: CASSYGDPFSGNTIYF. The CDR3 DNA reads TGTGCCAGCAGCTATGGAGACCCTTTCTCTGGAAACACCATATATTTT.

The rearrangement joins TRBV21-1 to TRBJ1-6; the table's D call TRBD1 went unverified against the DNA. TRBV21-1 constitutes a pseudogene. The length of the CDR3 is 17 residues. The CDR3 bases are TGTGCCAGCAGCAAATACACAGGGGGGTCACGGAATTCACCCCTCCACTTT. It is translated as CASSKYTGGSRNSPLHF.

The V call is TRBV4-3, the J call TRBJ2-3; the D gene is possibly TRBD2 (7 bases). CDR1 LGHNA and CDR2 YSLEER come from the germline V gene. V was clipped by 1 base and J by 3 bases, with 17 bases between them. The CDR3 runs 17 residues. The CDR3 bases are TGCGCCAGCAGCCAAGGCCGGGGGGCAGGGTGGACAGATACGCAGTATTTT. Its protein product is CASSQGRGAGWTDTQYF.